This is a list of T cell receptor beta chains from one sample in a study of blood T cell repertoires in COVID-19. The protocol was immunoSEQ multiplex PCR, while the TCRdb copy is restricted to in-frame clones and leaves out a portion. The sample records about 69,000 clones, about 85% being singletons. Sample: peripheral blood. All receptors come from a man older than 75 with acute or convalescent COVID-19. The CDR3 runs from the conserved cysteine through the conserved F or W. D genes are given only for firm matches. For some rows the clone size is stated as once, few or many, or as a class when expanded; others skip it.

size	V	D	J	DNA	CDR3
once	TRBV7-8	TRBD1	TRBJ1-1	TGTGCCAGCAGAGTAACAGGGGAGACCACTGAAGCTTTCTTT	CASRVTGETTEAFF
few	TRBV24-1	TRBD2	TRBJ2-1	TGTGCCACCAGTGATCAGGGAGCGGGGAGCTCCTACAATGAGCAGTTCTTC	CATSDQGAGSSYNEQFF
NA	TRBV9	TRBD1	TRBJ2-7	TGTGCCAGCAGCGAGTTGGACAGGGGCGAGCAGTACTTC	CASSELDRGEQYF
NA	TRBV5-1	NA	TRBJ2-4	TGCGCCAGCAGCTTGCCGACTGACATTCAGTACTTC	CASSLPTDIQYF
once	TRBV12-3/TRBV12-4	NA	TRBJ1-2	TGTGCCAGCAGTTTGCGCGGGGATGGCTACACCTTC	CASSLRGDGYTF
NA	TRBV29-1	TRBD2	TRBJ2-7	TGCAGCGTCGGGGGGGCAGGGACTTACGAGCAGTACTTC	CSVGGAGTYEQYF
NA	TRBV18	TRBD1	TRBJ2-1	TGTGCCAGCTCAGCCCGGGACAGGGGTCATGAGCAGTTCTTC	CASSARDRGHEQFF
NA	TRBV25-1	TRBD2	TRBJ2-1	TGTGCCAGCAGTGAAGGCGGACTAGACCATGAGCAGTTCTTC	CASSEGGLDHEQFF
NA	TRBV5-1	NA	TRBJ1-1	TGCGCCAGCAGCTTGGAGGGGCTTAACACTGAAGCTTTCTTT	CASSLEGLNTEAFF
NA	TRBV4-2	TRBD2	TRBJ2-1	TGTGCCAGCAGCCAAACCGGGACTAGCGGGTGGAATGAGCAGTTCTTC	CASSQTGTSGWNEQFF
NA	TRBV3-1/TRBV3-2	NA	TRBJ1-4	TGTGCCAGCAGCCTACAGGGTTGGGCTAATGAAAAACTGTTTTTT	CASSLQGWANEKLFF
NA	TRBV19	NA	TRBJ1-1	TGTGCCAGTTGTTCAGGGCAAAACACTGAAGCTTTCTTT	CASCSGQNTEAFF
NA	TRBV30	TRBD1	TRBJ1-5	TGTGCCTGGAGGGGACAGGGGGATCAGCCCCAGCATTTT	CAWRGQGDQPQHF
NA	TRBV10-2	TRBD1	TRBJ2-7	TGCGCCAGCAGTGACGGGACAGGGCCCTACGAGCAGTACTTC	CASSDGTGPYEQYF
NA	TRBV9	TRBD1	TRBJ1-3	TGTGCCAGCAGCGCCCCATCCGGGACAGATTACGGAAACACCATATATTTT	CASSAPSGTDYGNTIYF
NA	TRBV5-1	TRBD2	TRBJ2-7	TGCGCCAGCAGCTTGGCGGGAGGGCGATCCTACGAGCAGTACTTC	CASSLAGGRSYEQYF
NA	TRBV5-4	TRBD2	TRBJ2-5	TGTGCCAGCTCCCGGCGGACTAGCGGGATACTAGAGACCCAGTACTTC	CASSRRTSGILETQYF
NA	TRBV19	TRBD1	TRBJ2-7	TGTGCCAGTAGTTCTAAGTTACAGGGGGCAGGGCAGTACTTC	CASSSKLQGAGQYF
NA	TRBV18	TRBD1	TRBJ2-2	TGTGCCAGCTCCCGCGGACAGGGGAACACCGGGGAGCTGTTTTTT	CASSRGQGNTGELFF
NA	TRBV21-1	NA	TRBJ2-3	TGTGCCAGCAGCAAACAGAGATCACCAGGGGGGCTACGCACAGATACGCAGTATTTT	CASSKQRSPGGLRTDTQYF
few	TRBV3-1/TRBV3-2	NA	TRBJ1-3	TGTGCCAGCAGCCAACTCTCTGGAAACACCATATATTTT	CASSQLSGNTIYF
NA	TRBV5-1	TRBD1	TRBJ2-3	TGCGCCAGCACCCAGAGGACGGGACAGGGGACAGATACGCAGTATTTT	CASTQRTGQGTDTQYF
once	TRBV5-5	NA	TRBJ2-7	TGTGCCAGCAGTATCAGCCTAGCCTACGAGCAGTACTTC	CASSISLAYEQYF
NA	TRBV2	NA	TRBJ1-1	TGTGCCAGCAGTGACCCCGGGATGAACACTGAAGCTTTCTTT	CASSDPGMNTEAFF
NA	TRBV29-1	TRBD2	TRBJ2-1	TGCAGCGTCCATAAGGGCGGCGGGGGGGGTCACAATGAGCAGTTCTTC	CSVHKGGGGGHNEQFF
NA	TRBV11-2	NA	TRBJ2-3	TGTGCCAGCAGCACATACACAGATACGCAGTATTTT	CASSTYTDTQYF
NA	TRBV7-9	NA	TRBJ1-1	TGTGCCAGCACCTGGACACAGAACACTGAAGCTTTCTTT	CASTWTQNTEAFF
once	TRBV2	TRBD1	TRBJ1-1	TGTGCCAGCAGAGGGACAGGGGATGGGAACACTGAAGCTTTCTTT	CASRGTGDGNTEAFF
NA	TRBV7-8	TRBD1	TRBJ1-1	TGTGCCAGCAGCGGCCCGGGACAGGGGGCGCGAGCTTTCTTT	CASSGPGQGARAFF
NA	TRBV27	TRBD2	TRBJ2-7	TGTGCCAGCAAACTACTAGCGGCCTCCTACGAGCAGTACTTC	CASKLLAASYEQYF
NA	TRBV5-1	NA	TRBJ2-7	TGCGCCAGCAGCTTGGAACAGGTTTACCACGAGCAGTACTTC	CASSLEQVYHEQYF
NA	TRBV19	NA	TRBJ1-1	TGTGCCAGCTTACTCCGGACATACGGGGGAACTGAAGCTTTCTTT	CASLLRTYGGTEAFF
NA	TRBV29-1	TRBD1	TRBJ2-7	TGCAGCGCCCAGGGACAGGGCCCCTCCTACGAGCAGTACTTC	CSAQGQGPSYEQYF
NA	TRBV6-5	NA	TRBJ1-1	TGTGCCAGCAACGGACTGTACACTGAAGCTTTCTTT	CASNGLYTEAFF
NA	TRBV18	TRBD1	TRBJ1-5	TGTGCCAGCTCACTTGGGACAGGGGCTCAGCCCCAGCATTTT	CASSLGTGAQPQHF
NA	TRBV7-9	TRBD1	TRBJ2-3	TGTGCCAGCAGAAGGGACAGATCTATAGTGACAGATACGCAGTATTTT	CASRRDRSIVTDTQYF
NA	TRBV5-6	NA	TRBJ2-5	TGTGCCAGCAGCTTGGGACAGGAGACCCAGTACTTC	CASSLGQETQYF
NA	TRBV30	NA	TRBJ1-1	TGTGCCTGGAGTGTAAGCGGCTACACTGAAGCTTTCTTT	CAWSVSGYTEAFF
few	TRBV30	NA	TRBJ2-7	TGTGCCTGGAGTTCCCCGGGACTGGCGACCTACGAGCAGTACTTC	CAWSSPGLATYEQYF
NA	TRBV3-1/TRBV3-2	TRBD2	TRBJ2-3	TGTGCCAGCAGCCAAGATCCGAGCGGGAGGCGGACAGATACGCAGTATTTT	CASSQDPSGRRTDTQYF
NA	TRBV3-1/TRBV3-2	NA	TRBJ2-3	TGTGCCAGCAGCCAAGATGTTACAGGGTCGCATACGCAGTATTTT	CASSQDVTGSHTQYF
NA	TRBV6-5	NA	TRBJ1-5	TGTGCCAGTGGGGGAGGGGTGCAGCCCCAGCATTTT	CASGGGVQPQHF
NA	TRBV10-3	TRBD2	TRBJ2-1	TGTGCCATCAGTGAGCCACGTACTAGCGGGAGTCCTGAGCAGTTCTTC	CAISEPRTSGSPEQFF
NA	TRBV20-1	NA	TRBJ2-3	TGCAGTGCCCCGAGGCCGGATACGCAGTATTTT	CSAPRPDTQYF
NA	TRBV11-3	NA	TRBJ2-3	TGTGCCAGCAGCCCCTTTGGGAGTGGGGGCACAGATACGCAGTATTTT	CASSPFGSGGTDTQYF
once	TRBV11-2	NA	TRBJ2-7	TGTGCCAGCAGCCCCCGCCCAGCGGAGGAGTACGAGCAGTACTTC	CASSPRPAEEYEQYF
NA	TRBV5-1	TRBD2	TRBJ2-7	TGCGCCAGCAGCTTGCGAGGGACTAGCGGCGAGCAGTACTTC	CASSLRGTSGEQYF
NA	TRBV5-1	TRBD2	TRBJ2-7	TGCGCCAGCAGCCCCTTAGCGGGAGCCTACGAGCAGTACTTC	CASSPLAGAYEQYF
NA	TRBV11-2	TRBD1	TRBJ1-2	TGTGCCAGCAGTGCGTCAGCAGGGGGCGCGTATGGCTACACCTTC	CASSASAGGAYGYTF